One and the same sample provided the 21 T cell receptor beta chains below, sequenced in a study of blood T cells in healthy people across ages. The use of a sample-barcoded 5' primer and a J-beta primer mix characterized a second PCR of roughly 7 to 12 cycles. Each CDR3 protein is one row after TCRdb ran MiXCR on the 5' RACE reads. Of 1.5 million or so distinct CDR3 sequences listed, 42% are singletons. The sequenced material came from blood. The source of these receptors is a young woman in good health.

This rearrangement joins TRBV6-5 to TRBJ2-7; D not certain. Trimming removed 7 bases from V and 2 bases from J, with 21 bases in between. Germline-derived CDR1 and CDR2 are MNHEY and SVGAGI. The CDR3 loop spans 16 amino acids. The CDR3, as DNA: TGTGCCAGCAAAAGCACACCTATTTCGAGCCCCTACGAGCAGTACTTC. It translates to CASKSTPISSPYEQYF.

V and J are TRBV4-2 and TRBJ1-2, with unresolved D. This CDR3 region has 18 residues. The germline gives CDR1 LGHNA, CDR2 YNFKEQ. Trimming cost V 4 bases and J 8 bases, with 29 bases left between them. The CDR3 DNA reads as TGTGCCAGCAGCCCTCATGCTTGGCCGGGTCTCCCCATCAGGGGCTACACCTTC. It codes for CASSPHAWPGLPIRGYTF.

In DNA form, the CDR3 reads TGCGCCAGCCGGGACCGAGAGGAGAGAGGCTACACCTTC. Translated, it gives CASRDREERGYTF. V and J are TRBV5-1 and TRBJ1-2; tentative D call: TRBD1 (5 bases). Trimming stripped 7 bases from V and 8 bases from J, with 18 bases between. CDR1 is SGHRS, CDR2 YFSETQ, per germline. The CDR3 spans 13 residues.

This clonotype turned up a few times. CDR3 amino acids: CASSRHEGPGELFF. The CDR3 bases are TGTGCCAGCAGCCGACACGAGGGGCCCGGGGAGCTGTTTTTT. The V gene is TRBV3-1, the J gene TRBJ2-2; D could derive from TRBD1 or TRBD2 (5 bases each). This CDR3 is 14 amino acids long. V dropped 4 bases and J dropped 6 bases, with 12 bases sitting between them. Germline loops: CDR1 LGHDT, CDR2 YNNKEL (reference sequence).

The chain links TRBV20-1 to TRBJ1-1; D is uncertain. The CDR3 length is 14 residues. Germline CDR1 DFQATT, CDR2 SNEGSKA (reference sequence). Between the trimmed V and J ends, which lost 1 base and 0 bases, there was a span of 9 bases. This chain's CDR3 is CSARVDSMNTEAFF. In nucleotides, the CDR3 is TGCAGTGCTAGAGTAGATTCTATGAACACTGAAGCTTTCTTT.

This clonotype was picked up a small number of times. This sequence joins TRBV29-1 and TRBJ1-2; D might be TRBD1 (5 bases). CDR1 is SQVTM, CDR2 ANQGSEA, per germline. V lost 6 bases and J lost 2, with 16 bases in between. The length of the CDR3 is 14 residues. In DNA, the CDR3 is TGCAGCGTCCGAGTGGGAGGGGACAACTATGGCTACACCTTC. Its translation: CSVRVGGDNYGYTF.

This clonotype was observed a handful of times. The chain combines TRBV6-1 with TRBJ2-5; possible D gene TRBD2, 6 bases. V dropped 1 base and J dropped 5 bases, with 14 bases sitting between them. CDR1 MNHNS and CDR2 SASEGT come from the germline V gene. The CDR3 has 15 amino acids. CDR3 region: CASSEGDGGLETQYF. DNA of the CDR3: TGTGCCAGCAGTGAAGGGGACGGAGGGTTGGAGACCCAGTACTTC.

This chain connects TRBV12-3 or TRBV12-4 to TRBJ2-1; D is undetermined. The CDR3 covers 13 residues. The V and J ends lost 6 bases and 13 bases respectively, with 19 bases between them. The CDR3 nucleotides read TGTGCCAGCAGACCTTCTAGTGTGGAGACCCAGTTCTTC. Its protein is CASRPSSVETQFF.

This clonotype was picked up a small number of times. This chain joins TRBV27 and TRBJ2-7, with a tentative D call TRBD1 (7 bases). Per germline, CDR1 MNHEY and CDR2 SMNVEV (reference sequence). This CDR3 comprises 14 residues. V lost 5 bases, J lost 2 bases, and 13 bases lay in between. CDR3 bases: TGTGCCAGCAGTGGAGGGACAGCCCCCTACGAGCAGTACTTC. This sequence encodes CASSGGTAPYEQYF.

This clonotype was picked up a small number of times. V and J are TRBV28 and TRBJ1-6, with D maybe TRBD1 (6 bases). The V gene lost 10 bases and the J gene lost 7 bases, with 17 bases spanning the gap. Germline-derived CDR1 and CDR2 are MDHEN and SYDVKM. This CDR3 is built from 14 residues. The CDR3 sequence: CANHGTGYNSPLHF. The DNA of the CDR3 is TGTGCCAACCATGGAACAGGGTACAATTCACCCCTCCACTTT.

This clonotype was observed a handful of times. This chain uses TRBV29-1 with TRBJ1-1, with a possible D match to TRBD1 (5 bases). Trimming removed 7 bases from V and 1 base from J, with 13 bases in between. This CDR3 is built from 13 residues. Germline assignment: CDR1 SQVTM and CDR2 ANQGSEA. The CDR3 sequence: CSGSVGPNTEAFF. DNA of the CDR3: TGCAGCGGGTCGGTGGGGCCGAACACTGAAGCTTTCTTT.

This clonotype has a single count. The chain employs TRBV2 and TRBJ2-2, with 7 bases that match TRBD1. CDR1 SNHLY and CDR2 FYNNEI come from the germline V gene. J lost 0 bases, V lost 6 bases, and 1 base had no gene match. The CDR3 is made up of 14 amino acids. CDR3 in DNA: TGTGCCAGCAGGACAGGGTCGAACACCGGGGAGCTGTTTTTT. Its translation: CASRTGSNTGELFF.

The genes are TRBV11-2 and TRBJ2-1, with 7 bases identical to TRBD2. After removal of 5 bases from V and 2 bases from J, the junction contained 15 bases not matched to a gene. The CDR3 has 18 residues. Germline V gene data show CDR1 as SGHAT and CDR2 as FQNNGV. CDR3 in DNA: TGTGCCAGCAGCCCTAGGCCCCTGGCGGGAGACGCCTACAATGAGCAGTTCTTC. Protein: CASSPRPLAGDAYNEQFF.

V usage is TRBV4-2 and J usage is TRBJ2-1, with 8 bases that match TRBD1. The ends lost 3 bases at V and 8 bases at J; junction bases unmatched: 12. Germline V gene sequence: CDR1 LGHNA, CDR2 YNFKEQ. This CDR3 has 16 residues. The CDR3 DNA is TGTGCCAGCAGCCAGGACGGACAGGGTTCGGACGATGAGCAGTTCTTC. It yields the protein CASSQDGQGSDDEQFF.

The chain employs TRBV20-1 and TRBJ1-2; D not certain. Trimming removed 7 bases at V and 8 bases at J, with 14 bases between. CDR1 and CDR2 from the germline V gene are DFQATT and SNEGSKA (reference sequence). The CDR3 sequence is 11 residues long. Written as DNA, the CDR3 is TGCAGTGTAAGAAGGTCGGCCGGCTACACCTTC. It encodes CSVRRSAGYTF.

The table lists this clonotype with a few counts. The chain combines TRBV12-5 with TRBJ2-3; D remains unclear. Between the trimmed V and J ends, which lost 3 bases and 0 bases, there was a span of 10 bases. Germline V gene data show CDR1 as LGHNT and CDR2 as FRNRAP. The CDR3 covers 15 residues. The CDR3 DNA is TGTGCTAGTGGTTTTGAAGGGCCTAGCACAGATACGCAGTATTTT. It yields the protein CASGFEGPSTDTQYF. The whole variable domain, filled in from reference TRBV12-5 and TRBJ2-3, reads DARVTQTPRHKVTEMGQEVTMRCQPILGHNTVFWYRQTMMQGLELLAYFRNRAPLDDSGMPKDRFSAEMPDATLATLKIQPSEPRDSAVYFCASGFEGPSTDTQYFGPGTRLTVL.

This clonotype was counted once. The rearrangement links TRBV20-1 to TRBJ2-6, with D possibly called TRBD1 or TRBD2 (5 bases each). Germline CDR1 DFQATT, CDR2 SNEGSKA (reference sequence). This CDR3 is 15 amino acids long. Trimming removed 5 bases from V and 0 bases from J, with 11 bases in between. CDR3 bases: TGCAGTGCTTACGGGACCACCTCTGGGGCCAACGTCCTGACTTTC. Translation: CSAYGTTSGANVLTF.

This clonotype was observed a few times. The V call is TRBV20-1, the J call TRBJ2-5, with D unclear. The CDR3 runs to 14 residues. The V end lost 3 bases, the J end lost 0 bases, and 11 bases lay between the germline ends. CDR1 DFQATT and CDR2 SNEGSKA come from the germline V gene (reference sequence). CDR3 in DNA: TGCAGTGCTAGTCATCAAAAGTACCAAGAGACCCAGTACTTC. It codes for CSASHQKYQETQYF.

This clonotype was recorded a few times. This rearrangement joins TRBV18 to TRBJ2-7; unclear D gene. Trimming stripped 3 bases from V and 2 bases from J, with 8 bases between. The CDR3 has 13 residues. Germline CDR1 is KGHSH and CDR2 is LQKENI. The CDR3 sequence is CASSPPLTYEQYF. The DNA for the CDR3 is TGTGCCAGCTCACCCCCCCTTACCTACGAGCAGTACTTC.

This clonotype has just a few counts. This chain uses TRBV15 with TRBJ1-6; 7 nucleotides align to TRBD1. Germline loops: CDR1 LNHNV, CDR2 YYDKDF (reference sequence). The CDR3 has 15 residues. Germline trimming cut 3 bases from V and 8 bases from J; bases unmatched to any gene: 7. The DNA of the CDR3 is TGTGCCACCAGCAGGACCGGGACAGACTATTCACCCCTCCACTTT. Its protein product is CATSRTGTDYSPLHF.

There are a few counts of this clonotype. V and J are TRBV27 and TRBJ2-7; maybe TRBD1 (6 bases). CDR3 length: 12 residues. From germline, CDR1 is MNHEY and CDR2 SMNVEV (reference sequence). The ends were cut back, 4 bases at V and 6 bases at J, with 10 bases in the middle. This CDR3 reads CASSSLQGEQYF. The CDR3 DNA reads TGTGCCAGCAGTTCATTACAGGGCGAGCAGTACTTC.